A selection of T cell receptor beta chains follows, all from one sample in a study of cytomegalovirus exposure and HLA in healthy donors. Using immunoSEQ multiplex PCR, the repertoire was profiled, and TCRdb retains in-frame clones only, with some absent. The table lists some 180,000 clones. Sequencing input: PBMCs. These receptors all stem from a man aged 25-45 years in good health and CMV-seronegative. CDR3s include the opening cysteine and the closing phenylalanine or tryptophan. Fields, in order: J gene, V gene, D gene, CDR3 DNA, CDR3 protein. A D gene is named only where the DNA matches it firmly.

>TRBJ2-3|TRBV9|TRBD1
TGTGCCAGCAGCGGAGCGGGACAGGGGGCGAACCCATCGCAGTATTTT
CASSGAGQGANPSQYF
>TRBJ1-2|TRBV5-6|TRBD1
TGTGCCAGCAGCTCGCCACATCACAGGGGAGTGATTGGCTACACCTTC
CASSSPHHRGVIGYTF
>TRBJ2-2|TRBV28|NA
TGTGCCAGCAGCCAGGGGCGAAGGGAGCTGTTTTTT
CASSQGRRELFF
>TRBJ1-5|TRBV4-3|NA
TGCGCCAGCAGCCAAGATCGGGCAGGGTGGGTTAATCAGCCCCAGCATTTT
CASSQDRAGWVNQPQHF
>TRBJ2-7|TRBV5-1|TRBD2
TGCGCCAGCAGCTTGGATAGCGGGCTCGACGAGCAGTACTTC
CASSLDSGLDEQYF
>TRBJ2-7|TRBV15|NA
TGTGCCACCAGCAGAGATAGGGGAGGCTACGAGCAGTACTTC
CATSRDRGGYEQYF
>TRBJ2-3|TRBV9|TRBD2
TGTGCCAGCAGCGCCCCGGAATGGCGGGGGGAAGCAGATACGCAGTATTTT
CASSAPEWRGEADTQYF
>TRBJ1-2|TRBV2|NA
TGTGCCAGCAGGGCCGCCGCAGGGGCCTATGGCTACACCTTC
CASRAAAGAYGYTF
>TRBJ1-2|TRBV6-1|TRBD1
TGTGCCAGCAGTCCCCGGACAGGGGACGGCTACACCTTC
CASSPRTGDGYTF
>TRBJ2-1|TRBV11-3|NA
TGTGCCAGCAGCAAGAGGACAGCAACCTCCTACAATGAGCAGTTCTTC
CASSKRTATSYNEQFF
>TRBJ2-5|TRBV9|TRBD1
TGTGCCAGCAGCGTAGTCCCCCGGACAGGGAAGGAGACCCAGTACTTC
CASSVVPRTGKETQYF
>TRBJ2-7|TRBV6-7|NA
TGTGCCAGCAACCTAATACAGGCTTACAACTACGAGCAGTACTTC
CASNLIQAYNYEQYF
>TRBJ1-5|TRBV5-4|NA
TGTGCCAGCAGCCCCGGCGGGGGCGTCGGCAATCAGCCCCAGCATTTT
CASSPGGGVGNQPQHF
>TRBJ2-7|TRBV7-9|TRBD2
TGTGCCAGCAGCACGACTAGCGGGAGGGTTGGGGACGAGCAGTACTTC
CASSTTSGRVGDEQYF
>TRBJ1-6|TRBV5-1|TRBD1
TGCGCCAGCAGACCTACCCATGGACAGGCGATCAATTCACCCCTCCACTTT
CASRPTHGQAINSPLHF
>TRBJ1-2|TRBV25-1|TRBD1
TGTGCCAGCAGAGAGGACAGGCGGAACTATGGCTACACCTTC
CASREDRRNYGYTF
>TRBJ2-1|TRBV28|TRBD2
TGTGCCAGCAGTTCTCCGACTAGCGGGGTCAATGAGCAGTTCTTC
CASSSPTSGVNEQFF
>TRBJ2-5|TRBV7-7|TRBD1
TGTGCCAGCAGCTTAACCCGACAGGGGACGGAGACCCAGTACTTC
CASSLTRQGTETQYF
>TRBJ1-4|TRBV28|NA
TGTGCCAGCAGTCCCCGGTTGGGAACGGGAGAAAAACTGTTTTTT
CASSPRLGTGEKLFF
>TRBJ1-1|TRBV18|NA
TGTGCCAGCTCACCGGGAAGGGAGACTGAAGCTTTCTTT
CASSPGRETEAFF